The 2 T cell receptor beta chains reported below all come from one sample, sequenced in a study of shared clonotypes between healthy human individuals. Profiled with immunoSEQ multiplex PCR; TCRdb holds only in-frame clones, not every one. The data contain around 2,000,000 clones, approximately 94% of them seen just once; the ten biggest clones take up roughly 1%. Naivety among CD8 cells was defined by CD45RO negativity and positive CCR7 selection, thereby excluding terminally differentiated effector memory CD45RA+ cells. Sequenced sample: naive CD8+ T cells sorted from blood. These receptor sequences come from a man aged 18-30 years in good health.

The V and J genes are TRBV11-2 and TRBJ2-7; 8 positions agree with TRBD1. The germline V gene encodes CDR1 SGHAT and CDR2 FQNNGV. Unmatched junction bases numbered 10, after V lost 5 bases and J lost 1 base. The CDR3 is 16 residues long. CDR3 nucleotide sequence: TGTGCCAGCAGCGTCTCCCGGGACAGGAGTTCCTACGAGCAGTACTTC. Protein: CASSVSRDRSSYEQYF.

The genes are TRBV14 and TRBJ1-4; 9 nucleotides agree with TRBD1. The CDR3 spans 13 residues. J gave up 15 bases and V 4 bases, and 9 bases lay outside the gene matches. CDR1 and CDR2 (germline): SGHDN, FVKESK. The CDR3 DNA follows: TGTGCCAGCAGCCTGTCAAGGGACAGGGAGTTGTTTTTT. Its translation is CASSLSRDRELFF.